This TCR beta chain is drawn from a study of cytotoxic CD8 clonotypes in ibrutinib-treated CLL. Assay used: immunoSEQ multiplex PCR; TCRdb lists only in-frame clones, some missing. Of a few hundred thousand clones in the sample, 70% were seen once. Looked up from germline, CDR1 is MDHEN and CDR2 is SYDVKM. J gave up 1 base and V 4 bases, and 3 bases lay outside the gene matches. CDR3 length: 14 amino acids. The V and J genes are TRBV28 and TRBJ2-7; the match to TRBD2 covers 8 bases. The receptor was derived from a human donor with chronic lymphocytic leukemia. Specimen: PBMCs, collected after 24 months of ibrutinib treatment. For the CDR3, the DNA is TGTGCCAGCAGTTCCCCGGGAGGGTCCTACGAGCAGTACTTC. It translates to CASSSPGGSYEQYF.